These 12 T cell receptor beta chains were all obtained from the same sample, sequenced in a study of blood T cell repertoires in COVID-19. Repertoires were generated with immunoSEQ multiplex PCR, while TCRdb's copy carries only in-frame clones and drops some. The sample shows tens of thousands of clones, more than 75% of them seen only once. Sequencing used peripheral blood. Source of these receptors: a man in his 70s with active or convalescent COVID-19.

The chain links TRBV9 to TRBJ1-3; no clear D. Germline V gene lookup returns CDR1 SGDLS and CDR2 YYNGEE. Trimming stripped 4 bases from V and 7 bases from J, with 21 bases between. The CDR3 runs to 16 residues. The CDR3 here is CASSPSIHLRPNTIYF. The DNA of the CDR3 is TGTGCCAGCAGCCCTAGCATACATCTACGACCGAACACCATATATTTT.

The chain's CDR3 is CSVHLASGDGYTF. Written as DNA, the CDR3 is TGCAGCGTTCACCTGGCCAGCGGCGATGGCTACACCTTC. The gene calls are TRBV29-1 and TRBJ1-2; D gene unclear. Germline V gene lookup returns CDR1 SQVTM and CDR2 ANQGSEA. With 5 bases removed from V and 6 bases from J, the gap between germline ends came to 16 bases. This CDR3 comprises 13 residues.

The chain carries TRBV14 and TRBJ2-7, with D perhaps matching TRBD1 (6 bases). V lost 3 bases, J lost 3 bases, and 6 bases lay in between. The CDR3 runs to 12 residues. CDR1 and CDR2 (germline): SGHDN, FVKESK. The CDR3, as DNA: TGTGCCAGCAGCCAGGACAGCTACGAGCAGTACTTC. Translated: CASSQDSYEQYF.

The rearrangement joins TRBV19 to TRBJ2-7, with TRBD1 identical over 11 bases. The CDR3 is 12 amino acids. From germline, CDR1 is LNHDA and CDR2 SQIVND (reference sequence). V lost 6 bases, J lost 5 bases, and 0 bases stayed unmatched. CDR3 DNA: TGTGCCAGTAGGGGACAGGGGGACGAGCAGTACTTC. It specifies CASRGQGDEQYF.

This clone was picked up one time. In DNA form, the CDR3 reads TGTGCCAGCAGTTCGGACAGTTCGGATACGCAGTATTTT. Residues: CASSSDSSDTQYF. The gene calls are TRBV27 and TRBJ2-3, with D tentatively TRBD1 (6 bases). Trimming left V 4 bases short and J 6 bases short, with 11 bases between. CDR3 length: 13 residues. Per germline, CDR1 MNHEY and CDR2 SMNVEV (reference sequence).

The rearrangement joins TRBV5-1 to TRBJ2-7; 8 bases line up with TRBD1. CDR1 and CDR2 from the germline V gene are SGHRS and YFSETQ. Trimming cost V 4 bases and J 2 bases; bases outside gene matches: 5. The CDR3 contains 14 residues. CDR3 sequence reads: CASSPGDRPYEQYF. CDR3 coding DNA: TGCGCCAGCAGCCCGGGGGACAGGCCCTACGAGCAGTACTTC.

The chain has TRBV2 and TRBJ1-5; possible D gene TRBD1, 6 bases. This CDR3 has 14 residues. CDR1 and CDR2 (germline): SNHLY, FYNNEI. V was cut by 5 bases and J by 2 bases, with 10 bases left in between. CDR3 amino acids: CASSQDRRNQPQHF. CDR3 in DNA: TGTGCCAGCAGTCAGGACAGACGCAATCAGCCCCAGCATTTT.

The chain joins TRBV5-4 to TRBJ1-2; a weak D match, TRBD1 (6 bases). Germline loops: CDR1 SGHNT, CDR2 YYREEE (reference sequence). V lost 4 bases, J lost 0 bases, and 10 bases lay in between. This CDR3 contains 14 residues. Here the CDR3 DNA reads TGTGCCAGCAGCCCGCGGACAGCTAACTATGGCTACACCTTC. Its translation: CASSPRTANYGYTF. Supplemented by reference TRBV5-4 and TRBJ1-2, the full variable domain reads ETGVTQSPTHLIKTRGQQVTLRCSSQSGHNTVSWYQQALGQGPQFIFQYYREEENGRGNFPPRFSGLQFPNYSSELNVNALELDDSALYLCASSPRTANYGYTFGSGTRLTVV.

The V gene is TRBV6-5, the J gene TRBJ1-3; the D gene is possibly TRBD1 (5 bases). The CDR3 covers 13 residues. With 8 bases removed from V and 4 bases from J, the gap between germline ends came to 12 bases. Germline-derived CDR1 and CDR2 are MNHEY and SVGAGI. The CDR3 nucleotides read TGTGCCAGCGGGGGGGATAGCGGAAACACCATATATTTT. It yields the protein CASGGDSGNTIYF.

This chain connects TRBV19 to TRBJ1-5; D possibly corresponds to TRBD1 (5 bases). Trimming took off 5 bases at V and 7 bases at J, with 9 bases between the two ends. Germline-derived CDR1 and CDR2 are LNHDA and SQIVND (reference sequence). CDR3 length: 12 amino acids. The CDR3 region has the DNA TGTGCCAGTAGTGATAAGGGGCAGCCCCAGCATTTT. Amino acids: CASSDKGQPQHF.

The V call is TRBV6-4, the J call TRBJ2-2, with 9 nucleotides matching TRBD2. V lost 5 bases to trimming and J lost 4 bases; unmatched junction nucleotides: 5. CDR3 length equals 15 residues. Looked up from germline, CDR1 is MRHNA and CDR2 is SNTAGT. The CDR3: CASSLTSGGTGELFF. DNA for the CDR3: TGTGCCAGCAGTCTGACTAGCGGTGGCACCGGGGAGCTGTTTTTT.

The CDR3 region is CASSSTRDSSGTQHF. The DNA for the CDR3 is TGTGCCAGCTCATCTACCCGGGACTCCTCCGGGACCCAGCATTTT. The chain employs TRBV18 and TRBJ1-5, with TRBD1 as a possible D gene (5 bases). Germline CDR1 is KGHSH and CDR2 is LQKENI. The CDR3 totals 15 residues. Trimming left V 5 bases short and J 11 bases short, with 22 bases between.